These 4 T cell receptor beta chains originate from one sample sequenced in a study of blood T cell repertoires in COVID-19 (TCRdb year 2020). Libraries were prepared through the immunoSEQ multiplex PCR assay. TCRdb took over this immuneACCESS table, retaining in-frame rearrangements with V and J assigned. Such tables are incomplete; in checked studies, under half of the missing clones stem from an unresolved V gene, and the remainder is unexplained. The table for this sample lists around 29,000 clones; 80% to 90% of them were counted only once. Roughly a tenth of the sample is taken by the ten largest. The sequenced sample was peripheral blood. The receptors derive from a man in his sixties with acute or convalescent COVID-19.

This chain uses TRBV6-5 with TRBJ2-1, with 7 bases matching TRBD1. Germline CDR1 reads MNHEY; CDR2 reads SVGAGI. This CDR3 is built from 14 residues. With 6 bases clipped from V and 4 bases from J, the junction kept 6 bases outside the gene matches. As DNA, the CDR3 is TGTGCCAGCAGACTACAGGGGATATACAATGAGCAGTTCTTC. Protein product: CASRLQGIYNEQFF.

The V and J genes are TRBV7-2 and TRBJ2-7; the D is unclear. V was trimmed by 5 bases and J by 3 bases, leaving 8 bases between them. CDR1 and CDR2 from the germline V gene are SGHTA and FQGNSA. The CDR3 loop spans 12 amino acids. CDR3 protein: CASSPIFYEQYF. The CDR3 bases are TGTGCCAGCAGCCCCATTTTCTACGAGCAGTACTTC.

This clone has only one observation. The J gene is TRBJ2-3, the V gene TRBV19; a possible D gene is TRBD1 (6 bases). Per germline, CDR1 LNHDA and CDR2 SQIVND (reference sequence). V lost 10 bases and J 1 base, leaving 12 bases between the germline ends. This CDR3 is 13 amino acids long. Written as DNA, the CDR3 is TGTGCCACTGAGGGGGTGCGCACAGATACGCAGTATTTT. It specifies CATEGVRTDTQYF.

This chain connects TRBV28 to TRBJ1-1; 8 bases fit TRBD1. Per germline, CDR1 MDHEN and CDR2 SYDVKM. CDR3 length: 15 residues. J lost 4 bases, V lost 8 bases, and 12 bases had no gene match. CDR3 sequence (DNA): TGTGCCAGCTCAGTAATAACAGGGGGACCCACTGAAGCTTTCTTT. Protein: CASSVITGGPTEAFF.